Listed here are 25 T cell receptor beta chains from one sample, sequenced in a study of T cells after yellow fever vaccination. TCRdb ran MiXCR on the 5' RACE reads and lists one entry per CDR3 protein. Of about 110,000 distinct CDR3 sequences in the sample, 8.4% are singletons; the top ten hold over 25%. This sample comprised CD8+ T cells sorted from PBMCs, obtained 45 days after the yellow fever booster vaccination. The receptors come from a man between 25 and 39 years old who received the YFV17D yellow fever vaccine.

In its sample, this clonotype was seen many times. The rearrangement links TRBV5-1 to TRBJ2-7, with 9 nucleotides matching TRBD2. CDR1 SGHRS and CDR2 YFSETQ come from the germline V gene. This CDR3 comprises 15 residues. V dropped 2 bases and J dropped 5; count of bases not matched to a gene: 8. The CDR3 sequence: CASSLTGASGNEQYF. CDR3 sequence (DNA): TGCGCCAGCAGCTTAACGGGGGCTAGCGGGAACGAGCAGTACTTC.

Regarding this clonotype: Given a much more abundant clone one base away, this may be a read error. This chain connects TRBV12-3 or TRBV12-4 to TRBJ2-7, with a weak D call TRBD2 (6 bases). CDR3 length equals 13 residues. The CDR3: CASTHGLSYEQCF. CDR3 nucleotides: TGTGCCAGCACCCACGGACTATCCTACGAGCAGTGCTTC.

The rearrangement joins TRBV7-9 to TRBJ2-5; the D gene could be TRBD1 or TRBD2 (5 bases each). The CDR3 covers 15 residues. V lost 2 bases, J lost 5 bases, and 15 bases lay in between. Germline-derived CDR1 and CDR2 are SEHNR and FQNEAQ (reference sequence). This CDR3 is CASSLRILEGETQYF. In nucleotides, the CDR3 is TGTGCCAGCAGCTTACGGATCCTCGAGGGGGAGACCCAGTACTTC.

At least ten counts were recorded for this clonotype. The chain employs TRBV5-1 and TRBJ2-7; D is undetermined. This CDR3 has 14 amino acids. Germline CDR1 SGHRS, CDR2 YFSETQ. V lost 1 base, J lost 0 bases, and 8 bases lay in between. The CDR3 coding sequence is TGCGCCAGCAGCTTGAAGAGGAGCTCCTACGAGCAGTACTTC. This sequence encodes CASSLKRSSYEQYF.

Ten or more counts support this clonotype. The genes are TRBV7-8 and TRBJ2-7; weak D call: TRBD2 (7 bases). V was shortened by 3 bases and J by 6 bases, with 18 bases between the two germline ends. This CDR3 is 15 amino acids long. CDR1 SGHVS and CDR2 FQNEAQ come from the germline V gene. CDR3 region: CASSFEGGGGVEQYF. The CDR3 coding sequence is TGTGCCAGCAGCTTTGAGGGAGGGGGAGGTGTCGAGCAGTACTTC.

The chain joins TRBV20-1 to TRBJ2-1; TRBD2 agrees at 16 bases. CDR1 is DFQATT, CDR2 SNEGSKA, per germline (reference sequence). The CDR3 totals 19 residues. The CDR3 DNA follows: TGCTGGGGCCCCGGGACTAGCGGGAGGGCCCGGGTCAGTTACAATGAGCAGTTCTTC. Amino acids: CWGPGTSGRARVSYNEQFF.

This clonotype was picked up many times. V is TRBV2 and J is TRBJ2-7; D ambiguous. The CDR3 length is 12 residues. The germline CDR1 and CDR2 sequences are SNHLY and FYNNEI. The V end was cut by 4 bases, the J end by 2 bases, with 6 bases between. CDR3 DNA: TGTGCCAGCAGTGGACAAGCCTACGAGCAGTACTTC. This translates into CASSGQAYEQYF.

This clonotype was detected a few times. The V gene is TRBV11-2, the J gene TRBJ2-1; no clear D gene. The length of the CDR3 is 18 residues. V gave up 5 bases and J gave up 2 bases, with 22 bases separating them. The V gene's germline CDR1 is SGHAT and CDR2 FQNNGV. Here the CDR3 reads CASSLRPGLVAAYNEQFF. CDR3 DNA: TGTGCCAGCAGCCTAAGACCGGGCCTAGTTGCTGCCTACAATGAGCAGTTCTTC.

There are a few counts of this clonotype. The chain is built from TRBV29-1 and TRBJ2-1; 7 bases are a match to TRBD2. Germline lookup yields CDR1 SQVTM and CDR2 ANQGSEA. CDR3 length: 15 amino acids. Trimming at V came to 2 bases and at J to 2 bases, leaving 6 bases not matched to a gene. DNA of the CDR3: TGCAGCGTTGAATTTGCGGGAGTACCCTACAATGAGCAGTTCTTC. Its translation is CSVEFAGVPYNEQFF.

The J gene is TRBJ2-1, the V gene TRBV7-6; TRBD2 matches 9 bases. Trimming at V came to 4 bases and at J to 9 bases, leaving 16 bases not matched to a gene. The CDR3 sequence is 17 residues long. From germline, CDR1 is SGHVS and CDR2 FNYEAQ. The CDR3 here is CASSSRGGAGGGPEQFF. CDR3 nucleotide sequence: TGTGCCAGCAGCTCCCGCGGTGGAGCGGGAGGAGGTCCTGAGCAGTTCTTC.

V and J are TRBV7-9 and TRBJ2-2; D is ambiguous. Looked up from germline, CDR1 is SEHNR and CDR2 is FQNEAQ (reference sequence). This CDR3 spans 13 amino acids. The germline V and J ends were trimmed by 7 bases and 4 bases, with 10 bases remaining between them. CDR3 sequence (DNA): TGTGCCAGCACCTTCGGGTTCACCGGGGAGCTGTTTTTT. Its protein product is CASTFGFTGELFF.

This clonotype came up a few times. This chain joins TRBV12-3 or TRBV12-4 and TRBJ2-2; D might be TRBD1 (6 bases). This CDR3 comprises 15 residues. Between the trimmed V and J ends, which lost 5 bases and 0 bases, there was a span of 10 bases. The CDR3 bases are TGTGCCAGCAGTCTGACAGGAGCGAACACCGGGGAGCTGTTTTTT. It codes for CASSLTGANTGELFF.

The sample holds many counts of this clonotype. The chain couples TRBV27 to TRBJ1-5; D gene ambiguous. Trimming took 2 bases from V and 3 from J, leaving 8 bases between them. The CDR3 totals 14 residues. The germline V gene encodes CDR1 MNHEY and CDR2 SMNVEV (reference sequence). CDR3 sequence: CASSLRSFNQPQHF. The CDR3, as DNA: TGTGCCAGCAGTTTAAGGTCTTTCAATCAGCCCCAGCATTTT.

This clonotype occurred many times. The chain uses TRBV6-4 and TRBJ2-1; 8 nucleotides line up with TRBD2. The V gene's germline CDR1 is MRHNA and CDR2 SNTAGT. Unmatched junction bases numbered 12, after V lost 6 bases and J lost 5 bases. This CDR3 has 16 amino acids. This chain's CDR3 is CASSETWAGGDNEQFF. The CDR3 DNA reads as TGTGCCAGCAGCGAGACTTGGGCGGGAGGCGACAATGAGCAGTTCTTC.

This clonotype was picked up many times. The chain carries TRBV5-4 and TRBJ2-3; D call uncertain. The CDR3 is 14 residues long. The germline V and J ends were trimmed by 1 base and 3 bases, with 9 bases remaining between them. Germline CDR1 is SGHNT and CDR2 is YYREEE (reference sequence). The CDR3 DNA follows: TGTGCCAGCAGCTTGCTTCCTGGGACAGATACGCAGTATTTT. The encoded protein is CASSLLPGTDTQYF. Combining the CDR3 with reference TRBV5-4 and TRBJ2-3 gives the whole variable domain ETGVTQSPTHLIKTRGQQVTLRCSSQSGHNTVSWYQQALGQGPQFIFQYYREEENGRGNFPPRFSGLQFPNYSSELNVNALELDDSALYLCASSLLPGTDTQYFGPGTRLTVL.

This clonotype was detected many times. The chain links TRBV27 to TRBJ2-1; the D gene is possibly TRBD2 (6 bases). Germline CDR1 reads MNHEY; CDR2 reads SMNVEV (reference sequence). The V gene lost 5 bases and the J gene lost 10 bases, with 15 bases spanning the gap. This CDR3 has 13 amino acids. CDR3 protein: CASSISGQEEQFF. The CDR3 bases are TGTGCCAGCAGTATAAGCGGGCAGGAAGAGCAGTTCTTC.

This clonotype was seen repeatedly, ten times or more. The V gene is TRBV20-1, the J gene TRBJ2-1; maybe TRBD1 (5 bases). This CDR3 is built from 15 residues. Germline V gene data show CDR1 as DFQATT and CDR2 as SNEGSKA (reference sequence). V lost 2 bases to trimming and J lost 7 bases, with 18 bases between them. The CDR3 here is CSARFKGALGNEQFF. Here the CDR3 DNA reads TGCAGTGCTAGATTCAAAGGGGCCCTGGGAAATGAGCAGTTCTTC.

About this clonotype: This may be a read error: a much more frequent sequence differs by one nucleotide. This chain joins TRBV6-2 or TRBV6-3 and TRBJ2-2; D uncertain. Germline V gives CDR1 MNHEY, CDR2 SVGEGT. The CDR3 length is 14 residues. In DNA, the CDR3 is TGTACCAGCAGTTACTCGTCTCCGACCGGGGAGCTGTTTTTT. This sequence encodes CTSSYSSPTGELFF.

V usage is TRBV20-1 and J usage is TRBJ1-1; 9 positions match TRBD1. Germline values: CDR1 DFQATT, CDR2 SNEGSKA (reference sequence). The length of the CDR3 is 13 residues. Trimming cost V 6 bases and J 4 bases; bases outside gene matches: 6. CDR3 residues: CSALGQGGTEAFF. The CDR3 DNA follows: TGCAGTGCGCTGGGACAGGGCGGCACTGAAGCTTTCTTT.

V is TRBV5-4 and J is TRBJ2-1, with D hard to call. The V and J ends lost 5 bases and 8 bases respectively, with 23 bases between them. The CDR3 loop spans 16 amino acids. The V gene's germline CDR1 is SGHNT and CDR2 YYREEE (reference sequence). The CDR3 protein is CASRAPGKDPSDEQFF. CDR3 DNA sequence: TGTGCCAGCAGGGCCCCCGGCAAGGACCCAAGCGATGAGCAGTTCTTC. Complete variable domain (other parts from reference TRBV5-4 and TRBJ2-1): ETGVTQSPTHLIKTRGQQVTLRCSSQSGHNTVSWYQQALGQGPQFIFQYYREEENGRGNFPPRFSGLQFPNYSSELNVNALELDDSALYLCASRAPGKDPSDEQFFGPGTRLTVL.

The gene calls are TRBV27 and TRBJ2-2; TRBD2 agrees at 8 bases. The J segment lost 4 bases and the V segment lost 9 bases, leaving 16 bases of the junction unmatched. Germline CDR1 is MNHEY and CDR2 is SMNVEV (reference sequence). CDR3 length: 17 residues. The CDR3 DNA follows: TGTGCCAGTACCCCTAACCCGGGAGGGCCGAGCACCGGGGAGCTGTTTTTT. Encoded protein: CASTPNPGGPSTGELFF.

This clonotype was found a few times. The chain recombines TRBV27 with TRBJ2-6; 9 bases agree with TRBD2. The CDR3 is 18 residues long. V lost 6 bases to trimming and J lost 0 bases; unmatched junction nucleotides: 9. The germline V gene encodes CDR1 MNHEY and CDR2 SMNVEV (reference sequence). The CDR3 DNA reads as TGTGCCAGCAGACCCCTCCTAGCGGGAACCTCTGGGGCCAACGTCCTGACTTTC. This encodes CASRPLLAGTSGANVLTF.

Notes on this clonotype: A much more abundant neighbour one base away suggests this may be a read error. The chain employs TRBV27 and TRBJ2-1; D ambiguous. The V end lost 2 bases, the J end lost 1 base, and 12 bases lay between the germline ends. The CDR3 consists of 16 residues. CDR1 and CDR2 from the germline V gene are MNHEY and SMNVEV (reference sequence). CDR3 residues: CASSLDGPLSYNEQFF. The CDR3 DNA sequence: TGTGCCAGCAGTTTAGACGGCCCCTTATCCTACAATGAGCAGTTCTTC.

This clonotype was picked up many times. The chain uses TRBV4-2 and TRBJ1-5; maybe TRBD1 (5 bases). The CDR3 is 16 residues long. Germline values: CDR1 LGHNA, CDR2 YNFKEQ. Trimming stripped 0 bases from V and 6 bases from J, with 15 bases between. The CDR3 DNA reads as TGTGCCAGCAGCCAAGACTCGTCAGGGACGAGTCAGCCCCAGCATTTT. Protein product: CASSQDSSGTSQPQHF.

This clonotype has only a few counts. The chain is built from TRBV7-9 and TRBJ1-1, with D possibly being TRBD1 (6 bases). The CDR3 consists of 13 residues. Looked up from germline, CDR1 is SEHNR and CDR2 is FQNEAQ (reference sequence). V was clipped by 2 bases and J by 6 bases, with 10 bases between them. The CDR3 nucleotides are TGTGCCAGCAGCTTACCGGGGGCGCCTGAAGCTTTCTTT. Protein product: CASSLPGAPEAFF.